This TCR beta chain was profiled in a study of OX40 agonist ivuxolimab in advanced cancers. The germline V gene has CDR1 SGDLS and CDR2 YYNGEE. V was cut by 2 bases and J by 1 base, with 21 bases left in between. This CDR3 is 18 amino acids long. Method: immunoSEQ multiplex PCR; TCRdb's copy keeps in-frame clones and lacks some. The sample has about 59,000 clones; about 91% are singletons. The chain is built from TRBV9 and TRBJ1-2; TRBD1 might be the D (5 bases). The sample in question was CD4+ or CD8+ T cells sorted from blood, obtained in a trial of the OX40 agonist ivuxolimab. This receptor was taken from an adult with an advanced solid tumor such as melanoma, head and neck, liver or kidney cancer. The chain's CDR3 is CASSVTSYPGMINYGYTF. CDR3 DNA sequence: TGTGCCAGCAGCGTTACCTCCTACCCAGGGATGATTAACTATGGCTACACCTTC.